These 21 T cell receptor beta chains were all obtained from the same sample, sequenced in a study of PD-1 blockade in classical Hodgkin lymphoma. Brentuximab vedotin exposure varied among the patients, all of whom had relapsed after autologous stem cell transplantation. Using immunoSEQ multiplex PCR, the repertoire was profiled, and TCRdb retains in-frame clones only, with some absent. The data contain under 40,000 clones, less than 85% of them singletons. Sequenced material: peripheral blood mononuclear cells (PBMCs), taken before the second cycle of nivolumab. The receptor set was obtained from a human donor with classical Hodgkin lymphoma.

The chain links TRBV27 to TRBJ1-2, with TRBD1 identical over 7 bases. Germline CDR1 and CDR2: MNHEY and SMNVEV (reference sequence). The trim removed 3 bases at V and 7 bases at J, leaving 8 bases unmatched. CDR3 length: 14 residues. Here the CDR3 reads CASSLSIGGSGYTF. The CDR3 nucleotides are TGTGCCAGCAGTTTGAGTATAGGGGGCAGTGGCTACACCTTC.

This chain uses TRBV4-3 with TRBJ2-2; a weak D match, TRBD2 (5 bases). The V end was cut by 2 bases, the J end by 0 bases, with 16 bases between. Germline-derived CDR1 and CDR2 are LGHNA and YSLEER. This CDR3 has 18 residues. CDR3: CASSQFPGVSANTGELFF. CDR3 nucleotide sequence: TGCGCCAGCAGCCAATTCCCCGGGGTTAGCGCGAACACCGGGGAGCTGTTTTTT.

This rearrangement joins TRBV6-6 to TRBJ2-3; 8 bases are shared with TRBD1. V lost 6 bases, J lost 13 bases, and 9 bases stayed unmatched. The CDR3 spans 12 residues. CDR1 and CDR2 (germline): MNHNY, SVGAGI (reference sequence). CDR3 region: CASSGDRLGKYF. The CDR3 region has the DNA TGTGCCAGCAGCGGGGACAGGTTAGGAAAGTATTTT.

This rearrangement joins TRBV4-2 to TRBJ2-5; no definite D call. V lost 4 bases and J 2 bases, leaving 17 bases between the germline ends. This CDR3 comprises 16 residues. Germline assignment: CDR1 LGHNA and CDR2 YNFKEQ. Written as DNA, the CDR3 is TGTGCCAGCAGCCGCCTAAGAGGAAAGGAACAAGAGACCCAGTACTTC. Translating it yields CASSRLRGKEQETQYF.

This clone was detected a few times. V and J are TRBV9 and TRBJ2-7; TRBD1 agrees at 7 bases. Trimming cost V 4 bases and J 3 bases; bases outside gene matches: 4. The CDR3 is 13 residues long. CDR1 is SGDLS and CDR2 is YYNGEE in the germline V gene. CDR3 protein: CASSPRQGYEQYF. As DNA, the CDR3 is TGTGCCAGCAGCCCCCGACAGGGCTACGAGCAGTACTTC.

In this sample, this clone turned up a few times. CDR3 DNA sequence: TGTGCCTCGACGGGGGACGGCTACGAGCAGTACTTC. Residues: CASTGDGYEQYF. The chain recombines TRBV4-2 with TRBJ2-7; TRBD2 might be the D (6 bases). Trimming took 11 bases from V and 3 from J, leaving 14 bases between them. Germline V gene lookup returns CDR1 LGHNA and CDR2 YNFKEQ. CDR3 size: 12 residues.

This clone was detected only once. The chain uses TRBV11-3 and TRBJ2-2, with 9 bases identical to TRBD1. This CDR3 comprises 16 residues. Trimming removed 2 bases from V and 5 bases from J; junction bases left unmatched: 6. CDR1 is SGHNT and CDR2 is YENEEA in the germline V gene. Here the CDR3 DNA reads TGTGCCAGCAGCTTAACAACCGGGACAGGGACCGGGGAGCTGTTTTTT. This encodes CASSLTTGTGTGELFF.

This clone was detected only a few times. CDR3 nucleotide sequence: TGTGCCAGCTCCAGGGGGCCAAATTCACCCCTCCACTTT. It translates to CASSRGPNSPLHF. The J gene is TRBJ1-6, the V gene TRBV18, with TRBD1 identical over 8 bases. The V and J ends lost 6 bases and 7 bases, in that order; junction bases with no gene match: 2. CDR1 and CDR2 from the germline V gene are KGHSH and LQKENI. There are 13 residues in the CDR3. Full variable domain (remainder filled in from reference TRBV18 and TRBJ1-6): NAGVMQNPRHLVRRRGQEARLRCSPMKGHSHVYWYRQLPEEGLKFMVYLQKENIIDESGMPKERFSAEFPKEGPSILRIQQVVRGDSAAYFCASSRGPNSPLHFGNGTRLTVT.

V usage is TRBV11-2 and J usage is TRBJ2-1; D is possibly TRBD1 or TRBD2 (5 bases each). CDR1 SGHAT and CDR2 FQNNGV come from the germline V gene. The CDR3 consists of 15 residues. V lost 3 bases to trimming and J lost 1 base, with 10 bases between them. The DNA for the CDR3 is TGTGCCAGCAGCTTCTCGGGGCAATCCTACAATGAGCAGTTCTTC. It codes for CASSFSGQSYNEQFF.

This clone was observed a single time. The CDR3 DNA sequence: TGCGCCAGCAGCCAAGATAACAGGGTGGTTGAAAATGAGCAGTTCTTC. Its protein product is CASSQDNRVVENEQFF. The rearrangement links TRBV4-3 to TRBJ2-1; D is perhaps TRBD1 (6 bases). The CDR3 loop spans 16 amino acids. V lost 0 bases and J lost 7, with 16 bases in between. The germline CDR1 and CDR2 sequences are LGHNA and YSLEER.

This clone was counted a few times. The chain has TRBV7-2 and TRBJ1-6, with unresolved D. The CDR3 loop spans 14 amino acids. V lost 5 bases, J lost 5 bases, and 10 bases lay in between. Germline V CDR1 and CDR2: SGHTA, FQGNSA. CDR3 in amino acids: CASSLTANNSPLHF. The CDR3, as DNA: TGTGCCAGCAGCCTCACGGCTAATAATTCACCCCTCCACTTT.

The rearrangement uses TRBV5-1 and TRBJ1-1, with D possibly matching TRBD1 (5 bases). The CDR3 spans 16 residues. V was shortened by 5 bases and J by 0 bases, with 17 bases between the two germline ends. The germline gives CDR1 SGHRS, CDR2 YFSETQ. The CDR3 coding sequence is TGCGCCAGCAGTCCCCTGGGGCCCCTGATGAACACTGAAGCTTTCTTT. Its protein product is CASSPLGPLMNTEAFF.

The CDR3 here is CASSLVGLAGDSPLHF. CDR3 nucleotides: TGCGCCAGCAGCTTGGTAGGCCTGGCTGGGGATTCACCCCTCCACTTT. The chain has TRBV5-1 and TRBJ1-6; D remains ambiguous. Germline CDR1 and CDR2: SGHRS and YFSETQ. CDR3 length: 16 amino acids. Trimming took off 0 bases at V and 8 bases at J, with 15 bases between the two ends.

The chain recombines TRBV30 with TRBJ2-5, with 11 bases that match TRBD2. J gave up 0 bases and V 2 bases, and 5 bases lay outside the gene matches. Germline V lookup: CDR1 GTSNPN, CDR2 SVGIG (reference sequence). This CDR3 is built from 16 residues. CDR3 DNA sequence: TGTGCCTGGAGTCCCAGACTAGCGGGGTACCAAGAGACCCAGTACTTC. Amino acids: CAWSPRLAGYQETQYF.

V is TRBV5-6 and J is TRBJ2-1, with 8 bases that match TRBD2. With 0 bases clipped from V and 8 bases from J, the junction kept 10 bases outside the gene matches. Germline-derived CDR1 and CDR2 are SGHDT and YYEEEE. This CDR3 contains 16 residues. The CDR3 spells CASSLAGLDVGDEQFF. CDR3 nucleotides: TGTGCCAGCAGCTTGGCGGGACTAGATGTGGGGGATGAGCAGTTCTTC. Based on the CDR3 plus reference TRBV5-6 and TRBJ2-1, the full variable domain is DAGVTQSPTHLIKTRGQQVTLRCSPKSGHDTVSWYQQALGQGPQFIFQYYEEEERQRGNFPDRFSGHQFPNYSSELNVNALLLGDSALYLCASSLAGLDVGDEQFFGPGTRLTVL.

The gene calls are TRBV7-9 and TRBJ2-1, with TRBD1 identical over 9 bases. The J segment lost 3 bases and the V segment lost 2 bases, leaving 5 bases of the junction unmatched. From germline, CDR1 is SEHNR and CDR2 FQNEAQ (reference sequence). This CDR3 is built from 16 residues. The CDR3 loop reads CASSLSDRGSYNEQFF. The CDR3 nucleotides read TGTGCCAGCAGCTTAAGTGACAGGGGGAGCTACAATGAGCAGTTCTTC.

The V gene is TRBV9, the J gene TRBJ2-1; the match to TRBD2 covers 8 bases. The V segment lost 0 bases and the J segment 5 bases; nucleotides outside the gene matches: 4. This CDR3 comprises 15 residues. Germline CDR1 SGDLS, CDR2 YYNGEE. Written as DNA, the CDR3 is TGTGCCAGCAGCGTAGCCGGGACTAGTGACAATGAGCAGTTCTTC. Protein: CASSVAGTSDNEQFF.

This chain links TRBV7-2 with TRBJ2-3; D gene uncertain. Looked up from germline, CDR1 is SGHTA and CDR2 is FQGNSA. This CDR3 comprises 15 residues. V dropped 1 base and J dropped 0 bases, with 8 bases sitting between them. The CDR3 reads CASSLGVASTDTQYF. The DNA of the CDR3 is TGTGCCAGCAGCTTAGGGGTAGCTAGCACAGATACGCAGTATTTT.

The chain employs TRBV4-2 and TRBJ1-2, with TRBD1 as a possible D gene (6 bases). Germline lookup yields CDR1 LGHNA and CDR2 YNFKEQ. The CDR3 runs to 15 residues. Trimming cost V 3 bases and J 3 bases, with 14 bases left between them. The CDR3 sequence: CASSHLQGAYYGYTF. Here the CDR3 DNA reads TGTGCCAGCAGCCACCTACAGGGAGCCTACTATGGCTACACCTTC.

In regard to this clone: This sample also contains other DNA sequences that code for the same CDR3. The chain couples TRBV6-5 to TRBJ1-2; tentative D call: TRBD1 (6 bases). The V gene's germline CDR1 is MNHEY and CDR2 SVGAGI. Trimming removed 6 bases at V and 2 bases at J, with 10 bases between. The CDR3 contains 13 residues. The CDR3 DNA is TGTGCCAGCAGCCCGGACAGCAACTATGGCTACACCTTC. Translation: CASSPDSNYGYTF.

The rearrangement links TRBV5-1 to TRBJ2-7, with 10 bases identical to TRBD1. The CDR3 loop spans 15 amino acids. The V and J ends lost 0 bases and 4 bases, in that order; junction bases with no gene match: 4. Germline loops: CDR1 SGHRS, CDR2 YFSETQ. For the CDR3, the DNA is TGCGCCAGCAGCTTGGGGGACAGGGGACGGTACGAGCAGTACTTC. Translated: CASSLGDRGRYEQYF. The full variable domain, completed using reference TRBV5-1 and TRBJ2-7, is KAGVTQTPRYLIKTRGQQVTLSCSPISGHRSVSWYQQTPGQGLQFLFEYFSETQRNKGNFPGRFSGRQFSNSRSEMNVSTLELGDSALYLCASSLGDRGRYEQYFGPGTRLTVT.